This is a list of T cell receptor beta chains from one sample in a study of blood T cell repertoires in COVID-19. Data came from immunoSEQ multiplex PCR; TCRdb stores just in-frame clones and leaves some out. The table lists under 85,000 clones, approximately 82% of them singletons, with about a fifth in the top ten. Sequenced input: peripheral blood. Every receptor here comes from a human donor in a cohort sampled during active COVID-19. Each CDR3 is given with its conserved first and last residue. Each record gives: J gene, V gene, clone size, D gene, CDR3 protein, CDR3 DNA. A D gene is named only where the DNA matches it firmly. Not all rows give a size; the values are once, few, many and, for expanded clones, a class.

j_call: TRBJ1-5
v_call: TRBV12-3/TRBV12-4
clone_size: .
d_call: .
cdr3_aa: CASSLMANQPQHF
cdr3_nt: TGTGCCAGCAGTTTGATGGCCAATCAGCCCCAGCATTTT

j_call: TRBJ1-2
v_call: TRBV10-3
clone_size: once
d_call: TRBD1
cdr3_aa: CAIKGTANYGYTF
cdr3_nt: TGTGCCATCAAAGGGACAGCTAACTATGGCTACACCTTC

j_call: TRBJ2-3
v_call: TRBV9
clone_size: .
d_call: .
cdr3_aa: CASSVVWSSTDTQYF
cdr3_nt: TGTGCCAGCAGCGTAGTCTGGAGTAGCACAGATACGCAGTATTTT

j_call: TRBJ2-1
v_call: TRBV4-2
clone_size: .
d_call: .
cdr3_aa: CASSQASGPSSYNEQFF
cdr3_nt: TGTGCCAGCAGCCAAGCCTCAGGGCCAAGCTCCTACAATGAGCAGTTCTTC

j_call: TRBJ2-7
v_call: TRBV28
clone_size: .
d_call: TRBD1
cdr3_aa: CASSLLGTGTYEQYF
cdr3_nt: TGTGCCAGCAGTTTATTGGGGACAGGGACCTACGAGCAGTACTTC

j_call: TRBJ2-1
v_call: TRBV19
clone_size: .
d_call: .
cdr3_aa: CASRRGGMSSYNEQFF
cdr3_nt: TGTGCCAGTAGAAGGGGGGGGATGAGCTCCTACAATGAGCAGTTCTTC

j_call: TRBJ1-6
v_call: TRBV5-3
clone_size: once
d_call: .
cdr3_aa: CARSSGGGSYNSPLHF
cdr3_nt: TGTGCCAGAAGCTCGGGAGGGGGGTCCTATAATTCACCCCTCCACTTT

j_call: TRBJ2-2
v_call: TRBV5-5
clone_size: .
d_call: .
cdr3_aa: CASSVMGPGELFF
cdr3_nt: TGTGCCAGCAGTGTGATGGGGCCCGGGGAGCTGTTTTTT

j_call: TRBJ2-5
v_call: TRBV5-1
clone_size: once
d_call: TRBD1
cdr3_aa: CASSAGTGVEETQYF
cdr3_nt: TGCGCCAGCAGCGCCGGGACAGGAGTCGAGGAGACCCAGTACTTC

j_call: TRBJ2-3
v_call: TRBV5-1
clone_size: .
d_call: TRBD2
cdr3_aa: CASSLGTSGGSDTQYF
cdr3_nt: TGCGCCAGCAGCTTAGGGACTAGCGGGGGGTCAGATACGCAGTATTTT

j_call: TRBJ2-7
v_call: TRBV5-1
clone_size: .
d_call: .
cdr3_aa: CASSSRVGQKSYEQYF
cdr3_nt: TGCGCCAGCAGCTCGAGGGTCGGACAGAAGTCCTACGAGCAGTACTTC

j_call: TRBJ1-2
v_call: TRBV18
clone_size: once
d_call: .
cdr3_aa: CASSPTRETLGYTF
cdr3_nt: TGTGCCAGCTCACCAACCAGGGAAACGCTAGGCTACACCTTC

j_call: TRBJ1-2
v_call: TRBV3-1/TRBV3-2
clone_size: .
d_call: .
cdr3_aa: CASSAQGVGNGYTF
cdr3_nt: TGTGCCAGCAGCGCACAGGGTGTCGGAAATGGCTACACCTTC

j_call: TRBJ1-6
v_call: TRBV5-4
clone_size: .
d_call: TRBD1
cdr3_aa: CASSGTKQGGSYNSPLHF
cdr3_nt: TGTGCCAGCAGCGGGACAAAACAGGGGGGCTCCTATAATTCACCCCTCCACTTT

j_call: TRBJ2-3
v_call: TRBV19
clone_size: .
d_call: .
cdr3_aa: CASSTRMADTQYF
cdr3_nt: TGTGCCAGTAGTACTAGGATGGCAGATACGCAGTATTTT

j_call: TRBJ2-7
v_call: TRBV27
clone_size: .
d_call: .
cdr3_aa: CASSLSGQGPYEQYF
cdr3_nt: TGTGCCAGCAGTTTATCCGGGCAGGGTCCATACGAGCAGTACTTC

j_call: TRBJ2-7
v_call: TRBV28
clone_size: .
d_call: .
cdr3_aa: CASIPGGKPYEQYF
cdr3_nt: TGTGCCAGCATTCCAGGAGGCAAACCCTACGAGCAGTACTTC

j_call: TRBJ1-2
v_call: TRBV3-1/TRBV3-2
clone_size: .
d_call: .
cdr3_aa: CASSRSGGVKGYTF
cdr3_nt: TGTGCCAGCAGCCGAAGTGGGGGGGTTAAAGGCTACACCTTC

j_call: TRBJ1-2
v_call: TRBV28
clone_size: .
d_call: .
cdr3_aa: CASSPGGGYGYTF
cdr3_nt: TGTGCCAGCAGTCCCGGGGGGGGCTATGGCTACACCTTC

j_call: TRBJ2-7
v_call: TRBV5-1
clone_size: .
d_call: .
cdr3_aa: CASSPQGYEQYF
cdr3_nt: TGCGCCAGCAGCCCGCAGGGTTACGAGCAGTACTTC

j_call: TRBJ2-7
v_call: TRBV5-1
clone_size: .
d_call: .
cdr3_aa: CASSSYRVLGEQYF
cdr3_nt: TGCGCCAGCAGCTCATACAGGGTTCTGGGGGAGCAGTACTTC

j_call: TRBJ1-2
v_call: TRBV28
clone_size: .
d_call: .
cdr3_aa: CASRDETGLYGYTF
cdr3_nt: TGTGCCAGCAGGGACGAGACAGGACTCTATGGCTACACCTTC

j_call: TRBJ2-7
v_call: TRBV10-1
clone_size: .
d_call: TRBD2
cdr3_aa: CASSSGSGGSEQYF
cdr3_nt: TGCGCCAGCTCCAGTGGTAGCGGGGGGTCCGAGCAGTACTTC

j_call: TRBJ2-3
v_call: TRBV24-1
clone_size: .
d_call: TRBD2
cdr3_aa: CATSDLGGGSTDTQYF
cdr3_nt: TGTGCCACCAGTGATTTAGGCGGGGGTAGCACAGATACGCAGTATTTT

j_call: TRBJ1-1
v_call: TRBV6-5
clone_size: .
d_call: TRBD1
cdr3_aa: CASSTDRGGRTEAFF
cdr3_nt: TGTGCCAGCAGTACAGACAGGGGAGGGAGGACTGAAGCTTTCTTT

j_call: TRBJ2-4
v_call: TRBV4-2
clone_size: .
d_call: TRBD1
cdr3_aa: CASSNRDRGRGKNIQYF
cdr3_nt: TGTGCCAGCAGCAACCGGGACAGGGGGCGTGGGAAAAACATTCAGTACTTC

j_call: TRBJ1-2
v_call: TRBV11-2
clone_size: .
d_call: .
cdr3_aa: CASSLALGQSYGYTF
cdr3_nt: TGTGCCAGCAGCTTAGCCTTGGGACAAAGCTATGGCTACACCTTC

j_call: TRBJ2-3
v_call: TRBV10-3
clone_size: .
d_call: TRBD1
cdr3_aa: CAISPSGQGGTQYF
cdr3_nt: TGTGCCATCAGCCCCAGCGGACAGGGGGGCACGCAGTATTTT

j_call: TRBJ1-2
v_call: TRBV19
clone_size: .
d_call: .
cdr3_aa: CASRPPGRSNYGYTF
cdr3_nt: TGTGCCAGTAGGCCCCCAGGGAGGTCTAACTATGGCTACACCTTC

j_call: TRBJ2-3
v_call: TRBV18
clone_size: .
d_call: TRBD2
cdr3_aa: CASTGTSVQYF
cdr3_nt: TGTGCCAGTACCGGGACTAGCGTGCAGTATTTT

j_call: TRBJ2-3
v_call: TRBV18
clone_size: .
d_call: .
cdr3_aa: CASSVRGGRATDTQYF
cdr3_nt: TGTGCCAGCTCCGTTCGGGGAGGTAGGGCCACAGATACGCAGTATTTT

j_call: TRBJ2-4
v_call: TRBV28
clone_size: .
d_call: .
cdr3_aa: CASSWRGSTKNIQYF
cdr3_nt: TGTGCCAGCAGTTGGCGGGGTAGCACCAAAAACATTCAGTACTTC

j_call: TRBJ1-5
v_call: TRBV7-8
clone_size: .
d_call: TRBD1
cdr3_aa: CASSSGQGANQPQHF
cdr3_nt: TGTGCCAGCAGCTCCGGACAGGGGGCGAATCAGCCCCAGCATTTT

j_call: TRBJ2-2
v_call: TRBV5-1
clone_size: .
d_call: TRBD1
cdr3_aa: CASNRDRGTGELFF
cdr3_nt: TGCGCCAGCAACCGGGACAGGGGCACCGGGGAGCTGTTTTTT

j_call: TRBJ2-3
v_call: TRBV10-3
clone_size: .
d_call: TRBD2
cdr3_aa: CAIDAGGDRDTQYF
cdr3_nt: TGTGCCATTGACGCGGGGGGCGATAGGGATACGCAGTATTTT

j_call: TRBJ2-3
v_call: TRBV7-3
clone_size: .
d_call: TRBD2
cdr3_aa: CASSPGLAGPRDTQYF
cdr3_nt: TGTGCCAGCAGCCCGGGACTAGCGGGTCCCCGAGATACGCAGTATTTT

j_call: TRBJ1-1
v_call: TRBV6-5
clone_size: .
d_call: .
cdr3_aa: CASSYGVSGTEAFF
cdr3_nt: TGTGCCAGCAGTTACGGTGTATCCGGCACTGAAGCTTTCTTT

j_call: TRBJ1-2
v_call: TRBV7-3
clone_size: .
d_call: .
cdr3_aa: CASSSRANYGYTF
cdr3_nt: TGTGCCAGCAGCTCACGAGCTAACTATGGCTACACCTTC

j_call: TRBJ2-1
v_call: TRBV5-4
clone_size: .
d_call: TRBD2
cdr3_aa: CASSLLGGGIYNEQFF
cdr3_nt: TGTGCCAGCAGCTTGTTGGGCGGGGGAATCTACAATGAGCAGTTCTTC

j_call: TRBJ2-1
v_call: TRBV7-2
clone_size: .
d_call: TRBD2
cdr3_aa: CASSLRGGSYNEQFF
cdr3_nt: TGTGCCAGCAGCCTGCGGGGGGGCTCCTACAATGAGCAGTTCTTC

j_call: TRBJ2-5
v_call: TRBV3-1/TRBV3-2
clone_size: .
d_call: TRBD2
cdr3_aa: CASSPRTAGGPETQYF
cdr3_nt: TGTGCCAGCAGCCCCCGGACAGCGGGGGGGCCAGAGACCCAGTACTTC

j_call: TRBJ2-7
v_call: TRBV7-9
clone_size: .
d_call: .
cdr3_aa: CASSSGQTYEQYF
cdr3_nt: TGTGCCAGCAGTTCCGGACAGACCTACGAGCAGTACTTC

j_call: TRBJ2-3
v_call: TRBV6-5
clone_size: .
d_call: TRBD2
cdr3_aa: CATQLAGGTDTQYF
cdr3_nt: TGTGCCACCCAACTAGCGGGGGGAACAGATACGCAGTATTTT

j_call: TRBJ1-1
v_call: TRBV30
clone_size: many
d_call: .
cdr3_aa: CAWRRGNTEAFF
cdr3_nt: TGTGCCTGGAGGCGGGGAAACACTGAAGCTTTCTTT

j_call: TRBJ2-3
v_call: TRBV4-2
clone_size: once
d_call: TRBD2
cdr3_aa: CASSQVGAGGQTDTQYF
cdr3_nt: TGTGCCAGCAGCCAAGTAGGAGCGGGGGGGCAGACAGATACGCAGTATTTT

j_call: TRBJ2-3
v_call: TRBV6-1
clone_size: .
d_call: .
cdr3_aa: CASSEDTGHGTDTQYF
cdr3_nt: TGTGCCAGCAGTGAAGACACGGGTCATGGCACAGATACGCAGTATTTT

j_call: TRBJ2-5
v_call: TRBV5-4
clone_size: .
d_call: TRBD1
cdr3_aa: CASSYRGRETQYF
cdr3_nt: TGTGCCAGCAGTTACAGGGGGCGAGAGACCCAGTACTTC

j_call: TRBJ2-1
v_call: TRBV25-1
clone_size: .
d_call: .
cdr3_aa: CASSEGGGSEQFF
cdr3_nt: TGTGCCAGCAGCGAAGGGGGGGGAAGTGAGCAGTTCTTC

j_call: TRBJ1-5
v_call: TRBV18
clone_size: .
d_call: .
cdr3_aa: CASSPGGPPQHF
cdr3_nt: TGTGCCAGCTCACCTGGAGGGCCCCCCCAGCATTTT

j_call: TRBJ2-7
v_call: TRBV11-3
clone_size: .
d_call: .
cdr3_aa: CASSYFDSEQYF
cdr3_nt: TGTGCCAGCAGCTACTTCGACAGCGAGCAGTACTTC

j_call: TRBJ2-1
v_call: TRBV5-1
clone_size: .
d_call: .
cdr3_aa: CASSLGGEVYNEQFF
cdr3_nt: TGCGCCAGCAGCTTGGGCGGGGAGGTCTACAATGAGCAGTTCTTC

j_call: TRBJ1-3
v_call: TRBV30
clone_size: few
d_call: .
cdr3_aa: CAWSRGGTGNTIYF
cdr3_nt: TGTGCCTGGAGTAGGGGGGGAACTGGAAACACCATATATTTT

j_call: TRBJ2-1
v_call: TRBV5-1
clone_size: .
d_call: .
cdr3_aa: CASSLGPRESSYNEQFF
cdr3_nt: TGCGCCAGCAGCTTGGGCCCCAGGGAAAGCTCCTACAATGAGCAGTTCTTC

j_call: TRBJ2-1
v_call: TRBV4-1
clone_size: .
d_call: TRBD2
cdr3_aa: CASSQAFSGRSSYNEQFF
cdr3_nt: TGCGCCAGCAGCCAGGCCTTTAGCGGGAGAAGCTCCTACAATGAGCAGTTCTTC

j_call: TRBJ2-5
v_call: TRBV9
clone_size: .
d_call: TRBD1
cdr3_aa: CASSPGGDQETQYF
cdr3_nt: TGTGCCAGCAGCCCAGGGGGTGACCAAGAGACCCAGTACTTC

j_call: TRBJ2-5
v_call: TRBV19
clone_size: .
d_call: .
cdr3_aa: CATSRREEETQYF
cdr3_nt: TGTGCCACGTCCCGAAGGGAGGAAGAGACCCAGTACTTC

j_call: TRBJ2-5
v_call: TRBV19
clone_size: .
d_call: .
cdr3_aa: CASSPSRVETQYF
cdr3_nt: TGTGCCAGTAGTCCTTCCAGGGTAGAGACCCAGTACTTC

j_call: TRBJ1-4
v_call: TRBV9
clone_size: .
d_call: TRBD1
cdr3_aa: CASSSNRQGAREKLFF
cdr3_nt: TGTGCCAGCAGCTCCAACCGACAGGGGGCTAGGGAAAAACTGTTTTTT

j_call: TRBJ2-7
v_call: TRBV4-2
clone_size: .
d_call: .
cdr3_aa: CASSQVQGLSSYEQYF
cdr3_nt: TGTGCCAGCAGCCAAGTTCAGGGGTTGAGCTCCTACGAGCAGTACTTC